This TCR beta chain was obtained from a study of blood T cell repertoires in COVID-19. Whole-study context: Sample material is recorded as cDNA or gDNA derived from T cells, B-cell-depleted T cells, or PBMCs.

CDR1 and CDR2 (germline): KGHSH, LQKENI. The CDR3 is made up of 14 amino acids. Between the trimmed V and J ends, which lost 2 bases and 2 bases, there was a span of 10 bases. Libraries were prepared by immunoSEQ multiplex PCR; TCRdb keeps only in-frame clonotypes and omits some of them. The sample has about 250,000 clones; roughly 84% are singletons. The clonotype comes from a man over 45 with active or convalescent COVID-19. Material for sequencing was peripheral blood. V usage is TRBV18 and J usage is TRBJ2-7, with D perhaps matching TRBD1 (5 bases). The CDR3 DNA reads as TGTGCCAGCTCACCAGTTCAGACAGCCTACGAGCAGTACTTC. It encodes CASSPVQTAYEQYF.